The 27 T cell receptor beta chains in this list originate from one sample, sequenced in a study of T cell changes during pregnancy in multiple sclerosis. Measured with immunoSEQ multiplex PCR; TCRdb has only the in-frame clones, and not every one. Here the sample spans about 79,000 clones, 93% being singletons. The material sequenced was peripheral blood, taken in the second trimester of pregnancy. These receptors were collected from a female donor in good health, enrolled as a control in a pregnancy study.

This chain connects TRBV10-3 to TRBJ2-7; 8 bases agree with TRBD2. J lost 4 bases, V lost 3 bases, and 8 bases had no gene match. CDR3 length: 15 residues. Germline CDR1 is ENHRY and CDR2 is SYGVKD. The CDR3, as DNA: TGTGCCATCAGTGACTCGGGGGGGGCCAGTTACGAGCAGTACTTC. Its protein product is CAISDSGGASYEQYF.

The chain has TRBV9 and TRBJ1-5; D is perhaps TRBD1 (6 bases). Germline V lookup: CDR1 SGDLS, CDR2 YYNGEE. Deletions cut 5 bases from V and 4 bases from J, with 13 bases between. The CDR3 covers 14 residues. The CDR3 is CASSQGHYNQPQHF. The CDR3 region has the DNA TGTGCCAGCAGTCAGGGACACTATAATCAGCCCCAGCATTTT.

The CDR3: CASSYGTTSYEQYF. The DNA for the CDR3 is TGTGCCAGCAGCTATGGGACTACCTCCTACGAGCAGTACTTC. The chain uses TRBV5-6 and TRBJ2-7, with TRBD2 matching 7 bases. V dropped 3 bases and J dropped 0; count of bases not matched to a gene: 3. Germline V CDR1 and CDR2: SGHDT, YYEEEE. The CDR3 totals 14 residues.

V and J are TRBV7-8 and TRBJ2-7, with 8 bases fitting TRBD2. The junction had 14 bases not matched to a gene; V was cut back by 4 bases and J by 3 bases. The CDR3 runs 17 residues. The germline V gene has CDR1 SGHVS and CDR2 FQNEAQ. CDR3 in amino acids: CASSSLPGLATLYEQYF. In nucleotides, the CDR3 is TGTGCCAGCAGCTCCTTACCCGGACTAGCTACTCTCTACGAGCAGTACTTC.

This sequence joins TRBV5-6 and TRBJ2-7; 9 nucleotides match TRBD1. Germline V gives CDR1 SGHDT, CDR2 YYEEEE. After removal of 4 bases from V and 5 bases from J, the junction contained 13 bases not matched to a gene. CDR3 length: 16 residues. The DNA of the CDR3 is TGTGCCAGCAGCCTTTCTCCAAACAGGGGGCTCAACGAGCAGTACTTC. Its translation is CASSLSPNRGLNEQYF.

This clone was counted only a few times. This CDR3 reads CASKGVSNQPQHF. As DNA, the CDR3 is TGTGCCAGTAAGGGGGTCAGCAATCAGCCCCAGCATTTT. This chain connects TRBV19 to TRBJ1-5, with D possibly being TRBD1 (6 bases). The V gene's germline CDR1 is LNHDA and CDR2 SQIVND (reference sequence). With 7 bases removed from V and 1 base from J, the gap between germline ends came to 8 bases. The length of the CDR3 is 13 residues.

CDR3 region: CASRFNRGDGYTF. Here the CDR3 DNA reads TGTGCCAGCAGGTTTAACAGGGGAGATGGCTACACCTTC. V is TRBV6-5 and J is TRBJ1-2; 7 bases agree with TRBD1. The trim removed 6 bases at V and 6 bases at J, leaving 7 bases unmatched. The length of the CDR3 is 13 residues. CDR1 MNHEY and CDR2 SVGAGI come from the germline V gene.

This chain joins TRBV5-4 and TRBJ2-6; 8 bases agree with TRBD1. Germline CDR1 and CDR2: SGHNT and YYREEE (reference sequence). The junction had 5 bases not matched to a gene; V was cut back by 0 bases and J by 3 bases. The CDR3 length is 17 residues. CDR3 amino acids: CASSLGDRGYGANVLTF. DNA of the CDR3: TGTGCCAGCAGCTTGGGCGACAGGGGTTATGGGGCCAACGTCCTGACTTTC.

The rearrangement joins TRBV15 to TRBJ1-2; 8 positions match TRBD1. The CDR3 extends over 16 amino acids. Trimming removed 3 bases from V and 4 bases from J; junction bases left unmatched: 10. The V gene's germline CDR1 is LNHNV and CDR2 YYDKDF (reference sequence). For the CDR3, the DNA is TGTGCCACCAGCAGCCCGGAGACAGGGGAATTCTATGGCTACACCTTC. It codes for CATSSPETGEFYGYTF.

The chain combines TRBV19 with TRBJ1-2; 9 nucleotides align to TRBD1. The CDR3 is 15 amino acids. Germline CDR1 is LNHDA and CDR2 is SQIVND (reference sequence). J was trimmed by 4 bases and V by 5 bases; bases with no gene match: 8. The CDR3 nucleotides are TGTGCCAGTAGTTGGGACAGGGTGGTAGTCTATGGCTACACCTTC. It translates to CASSWDRVVVYGYTF.

This chain uses TRBV6-5 with TRBJ1-2; possible D gene TRBD1, 5 bases. Germline loops: CDR1 MNHEY, CDR2 SVGAGI. The CDR3 length is 14 residues. V was pared by 6 bases and J by 5 bases, with 16 bases between. CDR3: CASRFIGVKYGYTF. For the CDR3, the DNA is TGTGCCAGCAGGTTTATAGGGGTAAAATATGGCTACACCTTC.

This chain joins TRBV19 and TRBJ2-1, with 14 nucleotides matching TRBD2. Germline V gene lookup returns CDR1 LNHDA and CDR2 SQIVND (reference sequence). CDR3 size: 19 residues. Trimming took 1 base from V and 2 from J; bases not matched to a gene: 7. CDR3 sequence (DNA): TGTGCCAGTAGTATAGGACTAGCGGGGGGGCGGCCCCCCTACAATGAGCAGTTCTTC. Protein: CASSIGLAGGRPPYNEQFF.

This clone was seen once. CDR3 sequence: CASSPGVSGEKLFF. In DNA, the CDR3 is TGTGCCAGCTCACCCGGGGTTTCTGGTGAAAAACTGTTTTTT. The chain is built from TRBV6-1 and TRBJ1-4; D unresolved. V lost 8 bases, J lost 7 bases, and 17 bases lay in between. CDR1 is MNHNS and CDR2 is SASEGT in the germline V gene. The CDR3 contains 14 residues.

The rearrangement uses TRBV19 and TRBJ2-3, with 8 nucleotides matching TRBD1. Germline V gives CDR1 LNHDA, CDR2 SQIVND (reference sequence). The CDR3 consists of 14 residues. Germline trimming cut 5 bases from V and 1 base from J; bases unmatched to any gene: 2. The CDR3 DNA reads TGTGCCAGTAGTGAGACAGGGGGCACAGATACGCAGTATTTT. Residues: CASSETGGTDTQYF.

The chain recombines TRBV19 with TRBJ2-7; 11 nucleotides match TRBD2. The V gene end was trimmed by 4 bases and the J gene end by 2 bases; junction bases not matched to a gene: 4. Germline values: CDR1 LNHDA, CDR2 SQIVND (reference sequence). The length of the CDR3 is 15 residues. The CDR3 bases are TGTGCCAGTAGTAGTCCGGGACTAGCGGCCTACGAGCAGTACTTC. It is translated as CASSSPGLAAYEQYF.

This chain connects TRBV7-2 to TRBJ2-3; D might be TRBD1 (6 bases). The germline V gene has CDR1 SGHTA and CDR2 FQGNSA. The V end was cut by 4 bases, the J end by 0 bases, with 8 bases between. CDR3 length equals 14 residues. The CDR3 here is CASSSDRSTDTQYF. The CDR3 DNA sequence: TGTGCCAGCAGCTCCGACAGGAGCACAGATACGCAGTATTTT.

The genes are TRBV4-2 and TRBJ2-3; TRBD1 aligns across 8 bases. This CDR3 comprises 17 residues. Looked up from germline, CDR1 is LGHNA and CDR2 is YNFKEQ. J gave up 2 bases and V 0 bases, and 7 bases lay outside the gene matches. The CDR3 coding sequence is TGTGCCAGCAGCCAAGAGCGGGCAGGGGGCCTCACAGATACGCAGTATTTT. It translates to CASSQERAGGLTDTQYF.

V usage is TRBV4-2 and J usage is TRBJ1-4, with D tentatively TRBD1 (6 bases). The CDR3 loop spans 15 amino acids. The V end was cut by 1 base, the J end by 6 bases, with 12 bases between. Germline CDR1 LGHNA, CDR2 YNFKEQ. Written as DNA, the CDR3 is TGTGCCAGCAGCCAAGGTCCAGGGGAGTATGAAAAACTGTTTTTT. It encodes CASSQGPGEYEKLFF.

J is TRBJ2-7 and V is TRBV27, with 9 bases matching TRBD1. The germline CDR1 and CDR2 sequences are MNHEY and SMNVEV (reference sequence). After removal of 7 bases from V and 6 bases from J, the junction contained 4 bases not matched to a gene. This CDR3 region has 12 residues. The CDR3 nucleotides are TGTGCCAGCACCTCGGACAGGGGCGAGCAGTACTTC. Translated: CASTSDRGEQYF.

V gene TRBV7-2 combines with J gene TRBJ2-1, with D possibly matching TRBD2 (5 bases). V lost 6 bases and J 0 bases, leaving 12 bases between the germline ends. This CDR3 region has 15 residues. Germline assignment: CDR1 SGHTA and CDR2 FQGNSA. CDR3 protein: CASRQGLFSYNEQFF. For the CDR3, the DNA is TGTGCCAGCAGACAAGGACTTTTCTCCTACAATGAGCAGTTCTTC. Looking up the rest from reference TRBV7-2 and TRBJ2-1 gives the full variable domain: GAGVSQSPSNKVTEKGKDVELRCDPISGHTALYWYRQSLGQGLEFLIYFQGNSAPDKSGLPSDRFSAERTGGSVSTLTIQRTQQEDSAVYLCASRQGLFSYNEQFFGPGTRLTVL.

The V call is TRBV27, the J call TRBJ1-1, with TRBD1 matching over 7 bases. The CDR3 has 16 residues. Germline CDR1 MNHEY, CDR2 SMNVEV (reference sequence). Trimming at V came to 2 bases and at J to 6 bases, leaving 12 bases not matched to a gene. The CDR3 bases are TGTGCCAGCAGTTTAAGCGGATGGAGGGGGCCCCCTGAAGCTTTCTTT. Protein: CASSLSGWRGPPEAFF.

This chain joins TRBV10-3 and TRBJ1-4; 9 bases agree with TRBD1. Germline V gene data show CDR1 as ENHRY and CDR2 as SYGVKD. The CDR3 contains 14 residues. With V trimmed by 5 bases and J by 7 bases, 5 bases remained unmatched. The CDR3 sequence is CAISPQGAGEKLFF. CDR3 bases: TGTGCCATCAGTCCACAGGGGGCGGGTGAAAAACTGTTTTTT.

The V call is TRBV30, the J call TRBJ1-3; D is possibly TRBD1 (6 bases). The germline V gene encodes CDR1 GTSNPN and CDR2 SVGIG (reference sequence). The V and J ends lost 3 bases and 0 bases respectively, with 18 bases between them. The CDR3 has 17 amino acids. The CDR3 bases are TGTGCCTGGAGAGATGGAGGACAGACGCTCTCTGGAAACACCATATATTTT. Its translation: CAWRDGGQTLSGNTIYF.

V usage is TRBV6-1 and J usage is TRBJ1-2; D might be TRBD1 (6 bases). CDR1 is MNHNS and CDR2 is SASEGT in the germline V gene. The CDR3 runs to 14 residues. Trimming left V 5 bases short and J 4 bases short, with 14 bases between. This CDR3 reads CASSPTGQSYGYTF. CDR3 nucleotides: TGTGCCAGCAGTCCGACAGGACAAAGCTATGGCTACACCTTC.

This chain joins TRBV6-1 and TRBJ2-5; D uncertain. The V and J ends lost 1 base and 5 bases respectively, with 5 bases between them. Germline CDR1 reads MNHNS; CDR2 reads SASEGT. This CDR3 contains 12 residues. The CDR3 loop reads CASSEVRETQYF. CDR3 DNA sequence: TGTGCCAGCAGTGAAGTTCGGGAGACCCAGTACTTC.

This chain connects TRBV19 to TRBJ1-2; D not certain. This CDR3 has 12 residues. Deletions cut 3 bases from V and 7 bases from J, with 9 bases between. Looked up from germline, CDR1 is LNHDA and CDR2 is SQIVND (reference sequence). Here the CDR3 reads CASSIGNLGYTF. The CDR3 DNA reads as TGTGCCAGTAGTATCGGGAATCTTGGCTACACCTTC.

The gene calls are TRBV30 and TRBJ2-7; the D gene is possibly TRBD2 (5 bases). CDR1 is GTSNPN and CDR2 is SVGIG in the germline V gene (reference sequence). The CDR3 totals 16 residues. V shed 0 bases and J shed 0 bases, with 15 bases lying between them. CDR3 protein: CAWSVGALGPSYEQYF. DNA of the CDR3: TGTGCCTGGAGTGTAGGTGCACTAGGCCCCTCCTACGAGCAGTACTTC.